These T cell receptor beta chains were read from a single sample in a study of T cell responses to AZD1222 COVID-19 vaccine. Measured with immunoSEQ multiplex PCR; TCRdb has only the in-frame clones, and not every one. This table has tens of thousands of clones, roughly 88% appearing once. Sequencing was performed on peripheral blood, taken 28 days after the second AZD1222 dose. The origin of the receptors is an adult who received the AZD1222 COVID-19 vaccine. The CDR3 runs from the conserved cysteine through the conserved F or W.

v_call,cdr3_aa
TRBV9,CASSPAGTGGAEAFF
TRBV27,CASSLGLAGERADTQYF
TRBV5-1,CASSFTGGLGNTIYF
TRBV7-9,CASSPGTGAYEQYF
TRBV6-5,CASLGETQYF
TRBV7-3,CASSLTGLAGYTDTQYF
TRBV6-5,CASSPGQGYGEQFF
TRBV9,CASSAMGRSDTQYF
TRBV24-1,CATPCGSEELWANEKLFF
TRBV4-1,CASSNRDPSSYEQYF
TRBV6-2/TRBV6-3,CASSYSPDRNYGYTF
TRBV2,CASSGRVNEQFF
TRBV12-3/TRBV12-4,CASSLRGWTEAFF
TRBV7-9,CASRPQGRDAGELFF
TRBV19,CASSLATGTAYNEQFF
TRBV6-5,CASSYPGGPGANVLTF
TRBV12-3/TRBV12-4,CASRARMRGEAFF
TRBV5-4,CASSLDRGAIEKLFF
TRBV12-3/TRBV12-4,CASSLGTGAEAFF
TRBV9,CASSVQDNSPLHF
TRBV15,CATSRGGDRVKGQPQHF
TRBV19,CASTRDLAKNIQYF
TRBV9,CASSVGLAAYEQYF
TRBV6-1,CASSERGTFGYTF
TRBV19,CASSTQGATEAFF
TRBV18,CASSPPRGQGQETQYF
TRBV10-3,CAIRPGTGTFGANVLTF
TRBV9,CASSVGLSGHNEQFF
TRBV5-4,CASSIGGPRPSGNTIYF
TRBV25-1,CASSDVGPQDTQYF
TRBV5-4,CASSSHTEAFF
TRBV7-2,CASSLVSTQQETQYF
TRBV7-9,CASSRGDSPLHF